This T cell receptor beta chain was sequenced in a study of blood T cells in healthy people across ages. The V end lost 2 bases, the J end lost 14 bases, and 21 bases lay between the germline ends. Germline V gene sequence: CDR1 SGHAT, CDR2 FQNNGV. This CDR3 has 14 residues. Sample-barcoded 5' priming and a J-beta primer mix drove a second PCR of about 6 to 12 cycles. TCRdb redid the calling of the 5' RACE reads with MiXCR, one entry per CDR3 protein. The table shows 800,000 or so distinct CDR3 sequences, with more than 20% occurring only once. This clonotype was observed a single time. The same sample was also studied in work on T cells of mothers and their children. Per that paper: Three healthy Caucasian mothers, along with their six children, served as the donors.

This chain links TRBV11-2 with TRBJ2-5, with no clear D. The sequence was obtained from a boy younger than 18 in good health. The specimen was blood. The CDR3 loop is CASSLSGWTTKQYF. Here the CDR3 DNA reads TGTGCCAGCAGCTTATCGGGTTGGACCACCAAACAATACTTC.